This T cell receptor (beta chain) was documented in a study of blood T cell repertoires in COVID-19 (dated by TCRdb to the early 2020s). Study-wide context: The collaborator samples originated in the United States, Italy and Spain and spanned the acute and convalescent phases of COVID-19. The prospective study material was composed of cDNA or gDNA derived from T cells, B-cell-depleted T cells, or PBMCs. Subjects who had been exposed to COVID-19, were actively infected with it, or had recovered from it provided the deeply sampled blood TCRbeta repertoires that made up the dataset. The repertoires were released in a freely available public database meant as a resource for research on the immune response to SARS-CoV-2. Samples were obtained from the ongoing ImmuneRACE study (first 160 participants) and from about 1,300 subjects provided by 6 global collaborators. Sample metadata almost always included a de-identified subject ID, COVID-19 status, age in years and sex. Where HLA class I and class II types were available, the types were taken from metadata supplied by the sample provider, not from assay-based typing.

Whole blood was collected in K2EDTA tubes by collaborating institutions according to the institutions' own protocols. Collaborator samples were shipped for TCRbeta analysis as frozen whole blood, isolated PBMCs, or DNA extracted from either sample type. TCRbeta CDR3 regions were amplified from genomic DNA using the immunoSEQ Assay, a bias-controlled multiplex PCR. The original pipeline was this. Within the assay, amplification of reference gene primers was used to estimate how many nucleated cells each sample contained. Sequence reads were collapsed and filtered to measure the absolute abundance of every unique TCRbeta CDR3 rearrangement. For each sample, productive Simpson clonality was calculated by taking the square root of Simpson's diversity index across productive rearrangements. TCRdb took over this immuneACCESS table, retaining in-frame rearrangements with V and J assigned. Such tables are incomplete; in checked studies, under half of the missing clones stem from an unresolved V gene, and the remainder is unexplained. V, J and clone size are those of that table, while D and trimming were read from the DNA. Recorded for this sample are some 400,000 clones; 90% of them occurred a single time. The ten largest clones take up 6.5% to 8% of the sample.

Concerning this clone: Its recognized antigen is unknown. Per-nucleotide qualities are absent, and no much larger clonotype sits a single base away.

V is clipped by 6 bases and J by 3 bases, and the sequence between their germline boundaries is 15 bases long. CDR1 is given as MDHEN and CDR2 as SYDVKM, both from the germline V gene. The CDR3 covers 15 residues, taking in both the cysteine and the phenylalanine. Only CDR3 DNA is held: 45 bases, read in frame from base 1. The research as a whole found: The quantity of clinical and demographic metadata differed by source and by participant and was supplied without curation.

The material sequenced was peripheral blood. The sequence links TRBV28 to TRBJ1-3; possibly the D gene is TRBD1, per 5 matching bases. The sequence was obtained from a man between 18 and 35 years old with active or convalescent COVID-19. The CDR3: CASSTGGTYGNTIYF. The DNA sequence is given as TGTGCCAGCAGCACCGGTGGGACTTATGGAAACACCATATATTTT.